This TCR beta chain is from a study of chemoradiotherapy in HPV16-positive cancers. Background on the study: A couple of HPV16-positive patients' cells yielded candidate HPV-specific clones and common motifs. Study observations and caveats: HPV-specific T cells were functionally defined from only two HPV16-positive patients. HPV-responsive T-cell expansion during chemoradiotherapy was linked to improved recurrence-free survival in HPV16-positive patients. Candidate HPV-specific clones and E7-related TCR motifs grew in tumor during treatment.

This clone has only a few counts. No antigen is known for it. This CDR3 is built from 11 residues. Germline CDR1 and CDR2: SGHDN and FVKESK. V was cut by 5 bases and J by 9 bases, with 5 bases left in between. Sequencing was performed with immunoSEQ multiplex PCR; in TCRdb, only in-frame clones are kept and a portion is missing. Here the sample spans some 5,000 clones, approximately 82% being singletons. Sequences were derived from tumor tissue, sampled from a patient who underwent chemoradiotherapy. The receptor was derived from a human donor with HPV-associated anogenital cancer. V usage is TRBV14 and J usage is TRBJ1-6, with D hard to call. The CDR3 loop reads CASSSGSPLHF. As DNA, the CDR3 is TGTGCCAGCAGCTCGGGTTCACCCCTCCACTTT.